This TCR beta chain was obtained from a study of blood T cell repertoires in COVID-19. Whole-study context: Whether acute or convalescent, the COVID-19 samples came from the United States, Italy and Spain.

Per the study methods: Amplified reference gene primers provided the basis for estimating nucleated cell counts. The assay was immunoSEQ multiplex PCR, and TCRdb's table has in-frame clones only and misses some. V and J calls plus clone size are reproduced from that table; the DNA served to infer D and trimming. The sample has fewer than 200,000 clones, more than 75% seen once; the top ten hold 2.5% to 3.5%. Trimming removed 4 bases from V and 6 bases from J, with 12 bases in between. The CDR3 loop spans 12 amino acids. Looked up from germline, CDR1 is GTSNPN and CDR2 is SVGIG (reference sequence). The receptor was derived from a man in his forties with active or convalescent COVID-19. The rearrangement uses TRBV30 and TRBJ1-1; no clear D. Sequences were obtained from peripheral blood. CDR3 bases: TGTGCCTGGAACAGAGGGTCGTCTGAAGCTTTCTTT. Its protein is CAWNRGSSEAFF.